These 27 T cell receptor beta chains came from one sample sequenced in a study of T cells after yellow fever vaccination. MiXCR, run by TCRdb on the 5' RACE reads, gives a single entry per CDR3 protein. The sample yields about 330,000 distinct CDR3 sequences, about 4% seen once. The sequencing used PBMCs, collected 5 days after the yellow fever booster vaccination. These receptors all stem from a man aged 18 to 29 who received the YFV17D yellow fever vaccine.

The rearrangement joins TRBV4-3 to TRBJ2-5; the D is unclear. V lost 0 bases to trimming and J lost 2 bases, with 13 bases between them. The CDR3 length is 16 residues. The germline CDR1 and CDR2 sequences are LGHNA and YSLEER. CDR3 sequence: CASSQEAYSYQETQYF. In nucleotides, the CDR3 is TGCGCCAGCAGCCAAGAAGCCTACAGTTATCAAGAGACCCAGTACTTC.

Ten or more counts support this clonotype. V and J are TRBV5-4 and TRBJ2-1; D unclear. The V end was cut by 4 bases, the J end by 0 bases, with 11 bases between. Looked up from germline, CDR1 is SGHNT and CDR2 is YYREEE (reference sequence). The CDR3 sequence is 15 residues long. CDR3 nucleotides: TGTGCCAGCAGCCCCCAGGCGAGCTCCTACAATGAGCAGTTCTTC. Protein product: CASSPQASSYNEQFF.

This clonotype was seen repeatedly, ten times or more. The chain employs TRBV12-3 or TRBV12-4 and TRBJ2-5, with 8 nucleotides matching TRBD1. CDR3 length: 15 residues. V dropped 3 bases and J dropped 4; count of bases not matched to a gene: 7. Here the CDR3 DNA reads TGTGCCAGCAGTTTGGGTCAGGGGGCAATAGAGACCCAGTACTTC. This codes for CASSLGQGAIETQYF.

The genes are TRBV10-3 and TRBJ2-7, with TRBD1 matching 8 bases. The V gene end was trimmed by 0 bases and the J gene end by 6 bases; junction bases not matched to a gene: 4. The CDR3 covers 14 residues. Germline V gene data show CDR1 as ENHRY and CDR2 as SYGVKD. CDR3 amino acids: CAISESATGAEQYF. The CDR3 DNA follows: TGTGCCATCAGTGAGTCGGCGACAGGGGCCGAGCAGTACTTC.

This clonotype was detected only a few times. The chain couples TRBV5-1 to TRBJ1-1; D unclear. Trimming removed 4 bases at V and 8 bases at J, with 15 bases between. This CDR3 has 13 amino acids. Per the germline V gene, CDR1 is SGHRS and CDR2 is YFSETQ. CDR3 nucleotides: TGCGCCAGCAGCCACAATTTACACGCAGAAGCTTTCTTT. It specifies CASSHNLHAEAFF.

J is TRBJ2-3 and V is TRBV28, with 8 bases identical to TRBD2. This CDR3 has 16 amino acids. From germline, CDR1 is MDHEN and CDR2 SYDVKM. V shed 4 bases and J 3 bases; nucleotides not matched to a gene: 9. The CDR3 loop is CASSSIQRGRTDTQYF. The CDR3 DNA follows: TGTGCCAGCAGTTCGATACAGCGGGGGAGGACAGATACGCAGTATTTT.

The chain carries TRBV30 and TRBJ2-6; no firm D call. Germline CDR1 and CDR2: GTSNPN and SVGIG (reference sequence). CDR3 length: 14 amino acids. V lost 2 bases to trimming and J lost 2 bases, with 7 bases between them. CDR3 protein: CAWSKAAGANVLTF. The CDR3, as DNA: TGTGCCTGGAGTAAGGCGGCTGGGGCCAACGTCCTGACTTTC.

This sequence joins TRBV5-4 and TRBJ2-2; D perhaps matches TRBD2 (5 bases). Germline V gives CDR1 SGHNT, CDR2 YYREEE (reference sequence). V dropped 0 bases and J dropped 5 bases, with 11 bases sitting between them. This CDR3 region has 15 residues. CDR3 sequence: CASSLGLAETGELFF. CDR3 DNA sequence: TGTGCCAGCAGCTTGGGGCTAGCTGAGACCGGGGAGCTGTTTTTT.

V and J are TRBV24-1 and TRBJ2-1, with 10 bases lining up with TRBD1. V gave up 10 bases and J gave up 1 base; unmatched junction bases: 6. From germline, CDR1 is KGHDR and CDR2 SFDVKD. This CDR3 has 15 amino acids. CDR3 sequence reads: CATQRTGGSYNEQFF. The DNA for the CDR3 is TGTGCCACACAACGGACAGGGGGTTCCTACAATGAGCAGTTCTTC.

This clonotype was recorded many times. The chain carries TRBV5-4 and TRBJ1-2; the D gene is possibly TRBD1 (6 bases). The CDR3 is 14 amino acids. Trimming removed 4 bases from V and 4 bases from J, with 14 bases in between. The V gene's germline CDR1 is SGHNT and CDR2 YYREEE (reference sequence). The DNA of the CDR3 is TGTGCCAGCAGCGTCGGACAGCGTTTCTATGGCTACACCTTC. It specifies CASSVGQRFYGYTF. Full variable domain (missing parts from reference TRBV5-4 and TRBJ1-2): ETGVTQSPTHLIKTRGQQVTLRCSSQSGHNTVSWYQQALGQGPQFIFQYYREEENGRGNFPPRFSGLQFPNYSSELNVNALELDDSALYLCASSVGQRFYGYTFGSGTRLTVV.

There are many counts of this clonotype. The chain joins TRBV5-1 to TRBJ2-5, with D possibly matching TRBD2 (6 bases). The CDR3 extends over 13 amino acids. Germline V CDR1 and CDR2: SGHRS, YFSETQ. The V end lost 3 bases, the J end lost 5 bases, and 11 bases lay between the germline ends. Here the CDR3 DNA reads TGCGCCAGCAGCTCGACTAGTCCGGAGACCCAGTACTTC. Residues: CASSSTSPETQYF.

The V and J genes are TRBV7-9 and TRBJ2-7, with 9 positions matching TRBD2. V dropped 4 bases and J dropped 5; count of bases not matched to a gene: 9. This CDR3 spans 15 amino acids. The germline V gene has CDR1 SEHNR and CDR2 FQNEAQ (reference sequence). The CDR3, as DNA: TGTGCCAGCAGCTACCTTAGCGGGGGAATCAACGAGCAGTACTTC. It yields the protein CASSYLSGGINEQYF. Together with reference TRBV7-9 and TRBJ2-7, the CDR3 gives the full variable domain: DTGVSQNPRHKITKRGQNVTFRCDPISEHNRLYWYRQTLGQGPEFLTYFQNEAQLEKSRLLSDRFSAERPKGSFSTLEIQRTEQGDSAMYLCASSYLSGGINEQYFGPGTRLTVT.

This clonotype was counted ten times or more. The chain recombines TRBV21-1 with TRBJ1-3; the DNA was not compared with TRBD1, the D call given in the table. TRBV21-1 is designated a pseudogene. This CDR3 region has 17 residues. CDR3 loop: CASSKESGETSGNTIYF. CDR3 coding DNA: TGTGCCAGCAGCAAAGAGTCAGGGGAGACCTCTGGAAACACCATATATTTT.

This clonotype was seen a handful of times. The genes are TRBV12-3 or TRBV12-4 and TRBJ1-2, with 8 bases identical to TRBD1. This CDR3 spans 14 amino acids. The V segment lost 5 bases and the J segment 7 bases; nucleotides outside the gene matches: 9. The CDR3 bases are TGTGCCAGCAGTAAGGGACAGGTTATATCTGGCTACACCTTC. It specifies CASSKGQVISGYTF.

The rearrangement links TRBV7-2 to TRBJ1-2; D perhaps matches TRBD1 (5 bases). V was shortened by 5 bases and J by 4 bases, with 14 bases between the two germline ends. There are 14 residues in the CDR3. CDR1 and CDR2 (germline): SGHTA, FQGNSA. CDR3 DNA sequence: TGTGCCAGCAGCAGAGATGGACAAGCCTATGGCTACACCTTC. It is translated as CASSRDGQAYGYTF.

The rearrangement joins TRBV4-2 to TRBJ2-1; 10 positions agree with TRBD2. There are 13 residues in the CDR3. V lost 7 bases, J lost 7 bases, and 4 bases stayed unmatched. Germline V gene data show CDR1 as LGHNA and CDR2 as YNFKEQ. CDR3 residues: CASTLAGENEQFF. CDR3 bases: TGTGCCAGCACCCTAGCGGGGGAGAATGAGCAGTTCTTC.

The table lists this clonotype with many counts. The V call is TRBV18, the J call TRBJ1-4; D ambiguous. Trimming took 3 bases from V and 3 from J, leaving 8 bases between them. CDR1 and CDR2 (germline): KGHSH, LQKENI. The CDR3 has 14 residues. The CDR3 loop is CASSPYESNEKLFF. The CDR3 region has the DNA TGTGCCAGCTCACCGTATGAATCTAATGAAAAACTGTTTTTT.

This chain links TRBV11-1 with TRBJ2-7; D is unresolved. Germline CDR1 and CDR2: SGHAT and FQDESV (reference sequence). The V gene lost 1 base and the J gene lost 3 bases, with 7 bases spanning the gap. This CDR3 comprises 13 residues. CDR3 nucleotides: TGTGCCAGCAGCTTAGGGCGGCACTACGAGCAGTACGTC. Protein product: CASSLGRHYEQYV.

In this sample, this clonotype turned up a few times. V usage is TRBV4-1 and J usage is TRBJ1-5; D gene uncertain. Looked up from germline, CDR1 is MGHRA and CDR2 is YSYEKL. The V gene lost 1 base and the J gene lost 10 bases, with 14 bases spanning the gap. The CDR3 contains 14 residues. The CDR3 region has the DNA TGCGCCAGCAGCCAAGGGGTATATGTTAGCCCCCAGCATTTT. Protein sequence: CASSQGVYVSPQHF.

This clonotype turned up a few times. The rearrangement links TRBV24-1 to TRBJ2-3; 8 bases are a match to TRBD1. Germline assignment: CDR1 KGHDR and CDR2 SFDVKD. Trimming cost V 4 bases and J 5 bases; bases outside gene matches: 13. This CDR3 region has 17 residues. CDR3 sequence (DNA): TGTGCCACCAGTGACCCGGCGGGGACAGGAGGTCGAGATACGCAGTATTTT. Amino acids: CATSDPAGTGGRDTQYF.

The chain has TRBV11-2 and TRBJ1-2; 7 bases match TRBD1. Germline V gene data show CDR1 as SGHAT and CDR2 as FQNNGV. There are 14 residues in the CDR3. Trimming removed 6 bases from V and 5 bases from J; junction bases left unmatched: 9. Here the CDR3 reads CASSQSQGGYGYTF. In DNA form, the CDR3 reads TGTGCCAGCAGTCAATCCCAGGGGGGGTATGGCTACACCTTC.

Comments on this clonotype: This may be a read error: a much more frequent sequence differs by one nucleotide. The V gene is TRBV12-3 or TRBV12-4, the J gene TRBJ2-3; 16 bases map to TRBD2. The CDR3 length is 18 residues. The V segment lost 5 bases and the J segment 6 bases; nucleotides outside the gene matches: 11. The DNA for the CDR3 is TGTGCCAGCAGTCCCTTGGGGACTAGCGGGGGGGCCAGTGATACGCAGTATTTT. Its translation is CASSPLGTSGGASDTQYF.

This clonotype was found many times. The chain recombines TRBV6-2 or TRBV6-3 with TRBJ1-1; D is uncertain. The V end lost 7 bases, the J end lost 2 bases, and 20 bases lay between the germline ends. The CDR3 extends over 16 amino acids. The germline CDR1 and CDR2 sequences are MNHEY and SVGEGT. CDR3 sequence: CASNRWASEKNTEAFF. In DNA form, the CDR3 reads TGTGCCAGCAATCGGTGGGCCTCAGAGAAAAACACTGAAGCTTTCTTT.

This clonotype appeared a few times. For the CDR3, the DNA is TGTGCCAGCAGCTCCACTAGGGGAGTGGAGACCCAGTACTTC. It encodes CASSSTRGVETQYF. The chain is built from TRBV7-9 and TRBJ2-5; the D gene could be TRBD1 or TRBD2 (5 bases each). Germline V gene lookup returns CDR1 SEHNR and CDR2 FQNEAQ (reference sequence). V lost 4 bases and J lost 5, with 14 bases in between. The CDR3 is 14 amino acids.

This chain connects TRBV7-9 to TRBJ2-3; 12 bases match TRBD2. Germline V gene lookup returns CDR1 SEHNR and CDR2 FQNEAQ (reference sequence). V shed 5 bases, J shed 6 bases, and the junction held 9 bases outside the gene matches. CDR3 length: 16 residues. CDR3 amino acids: CASSPWTSGAGDTQYF. CDR3 DNA sequence: TGTGCCAGCAGCCCCTGGACTAGCGGGGCCGGGGATACGCAGTATTTT. The full variable domain, completed using reference TRBV7-9 and TRBJ2-3, is DTGVSQNPRHKITKRGQNVTFRCDPISEHNRLYWYRQTLGQGPEFLTYFQNEAQLEKSRLLSDRFSAERPKGSFSTLEIQRTEQGDSAMYLCASSPWTSGAGDTQYFGPGTRLTVL.

This clonotype was seen only a few times. The rearrangement uses TRBV5-6 and TRBJ2-3; TRBD1 agrees at 9 bases. The V and J ends lost 1 base and 5 bases, in that order; junction bases with no gene match: 5. This CDR3 contains 15 residues. Per the germline V gene, CDR1 is SGHDT and CDR2 is YYEEEE. The CDR3 sequence is CASSLNRGHGDTQYF. In DNA, the CDR3 is TGTGCCAGCAGCTTGAACAGGGGGCATGGAGATACGCAGTATTTT. The full variable domain, with the rest looked up from reference TRBV5-6 and TRBJ2-3, is DAGVTQSPTHLIKTRGQQVTLRCSPKSGHDTVSWYQQALGQGPQFIFQYYEEEERQRGNFPDRFSGHQFPNYSSELNVNALLLGDSALYLCASSLNRGHGDTQYFGPGTRLTVL.

This chain connects TRBV7-9 to TRBJ1-2, with D possibly TRBD1 on 5 matching bases. The CDR3 is 15 residues long. The germline V gene encodes CDR1 SEHNR and CDR2 FQNEAQ (reference sequence). V dropped 1 base and J dropped 8 bases, with 17 bases sitting between them. CDR3 sequence: CASSLEARQGGGYTF. The CDR3 region has the DNA TGTGCCAGCAGCTTAGAGGCTCGGCAGGGAGGAGGCTACACCTTC.